This TCR beta chain was identified during a study of T-cell reconstitution after alpha-beta-depleted transplantation in children. The study, taken as a whole, reports: At the one-year point after transplant, T-cell counts and TCRbeta diversity were found to come mostly from T cells that had been newly produced. Diversity of TCRbeta at day 60 was high in some patients, arising from surviving recipient T cells and thymic progenitors. Expanded clones from the graft, numbering several hundred, reportedly supplied alpha-beta T cells about two months after transplant.

This clonotype was found a few times. Its cognate antigen is unknown. Trimming removed 5 bases from V and 2 bases from J; junction bases left unmatched: 2. The germline V gene has CDR1 SGHNT and CDR2 YENEEA. This CDR3 has 13 amino acids. Preparation of the TCRbeta library involved a method that used unique molecular identifiers. TCRdb processed the PCR reads anew with MiXCR; each CDR3 protein has one entry. The data contain some 200,000 distinct CDR3 sequences, approximately 6.9% of them singletons. The chain carries TRBV11-3 and TRBJ1-1; 7 positions agree with TRBD1. This receptor was taken from a boy aged 2 to 9 with acute lymphoblastic leukemia, due to receive a stem cell transplant. Here the sequenced sample was PBMCs, taken before TCRalphabeta/CD19-depleted stem cell transplant. This CDR3 is CASSRGGNTEAFF. CDR3 bases: TGTGCCAGCAGCAGAGGGGGCAACACTGAAGCTTTCTTT. Looking up the rest from reference TRBV11-3 and TRBJ1-1 gives the full variable domain: EAGVVQSPRYKIIEKKQPVAFWCNPISGHNTLYWYLQNLGQGPELLIRYENEEAVDDSQLPKDRFSAERLKGVDSTLKIQPAELGDSAVYLCASSRGGNTEAFFGQGTRLTVV.